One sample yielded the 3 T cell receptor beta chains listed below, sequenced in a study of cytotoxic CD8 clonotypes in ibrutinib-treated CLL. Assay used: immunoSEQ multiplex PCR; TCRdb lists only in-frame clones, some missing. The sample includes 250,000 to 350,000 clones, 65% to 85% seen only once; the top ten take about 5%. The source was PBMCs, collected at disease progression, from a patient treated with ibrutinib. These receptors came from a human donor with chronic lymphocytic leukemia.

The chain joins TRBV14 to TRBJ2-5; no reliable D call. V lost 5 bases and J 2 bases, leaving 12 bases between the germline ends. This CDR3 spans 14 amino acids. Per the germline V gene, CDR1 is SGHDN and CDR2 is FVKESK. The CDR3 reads CASSYLGGQETQYF. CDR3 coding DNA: TGTGCCAGCAGCTACCTAGGTGGTCAAGAGACCCAGTACTTC.

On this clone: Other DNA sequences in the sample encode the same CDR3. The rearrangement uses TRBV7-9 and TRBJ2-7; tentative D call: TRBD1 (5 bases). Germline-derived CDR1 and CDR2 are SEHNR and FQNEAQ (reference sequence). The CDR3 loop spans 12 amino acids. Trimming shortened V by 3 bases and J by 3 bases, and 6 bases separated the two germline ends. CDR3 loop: CASSFTGYEQYF. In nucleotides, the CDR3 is TGTGCCAGCAGCTTTACAGGCTACGAGCAGTACTTC.

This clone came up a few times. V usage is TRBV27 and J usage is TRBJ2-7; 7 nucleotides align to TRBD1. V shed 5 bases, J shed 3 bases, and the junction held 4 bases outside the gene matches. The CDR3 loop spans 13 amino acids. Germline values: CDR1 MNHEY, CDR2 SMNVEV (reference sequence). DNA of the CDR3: TGTGCCAGCAGTCCGCGGACAGGCTACGAGCAGTACTTC. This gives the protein CASSPRTGYEQYF.